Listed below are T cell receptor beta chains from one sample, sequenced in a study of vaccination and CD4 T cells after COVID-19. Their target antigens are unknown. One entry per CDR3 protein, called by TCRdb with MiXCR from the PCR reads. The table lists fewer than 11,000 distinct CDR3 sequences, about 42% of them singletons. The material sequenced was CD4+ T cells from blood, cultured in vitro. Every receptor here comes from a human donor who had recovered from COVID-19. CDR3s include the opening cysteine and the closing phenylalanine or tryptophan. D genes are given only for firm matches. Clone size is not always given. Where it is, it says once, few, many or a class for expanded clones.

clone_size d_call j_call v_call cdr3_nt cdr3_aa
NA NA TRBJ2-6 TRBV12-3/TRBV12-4 TGTGCCAACGGACGAAGCGGGTCTGGGGCCAACGTCCTGACTTTC CANGRSGSGANVLTF
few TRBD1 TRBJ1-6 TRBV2 TGTGCCAGCAGTGACCCGGGACAGGGCAATTCACCCCTCCACTTT CASSDPGQGNSPLHF
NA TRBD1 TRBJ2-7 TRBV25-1 TGTGCCAGCAGTGAGGGGGCAGGGGGTAGCGACGAGCAGTACTTC CASSEGAGGSDEQYF
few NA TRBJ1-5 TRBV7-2 TGTGCCAGCAGCTTGGGAAATCAGCCCCAGCATTTT CASSLGNQPQHF
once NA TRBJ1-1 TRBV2 TGTGCCAGCAGTGAAGCGGTACAGGCTGGGGCTGAAGCTTTCTTT CASSEAVQAGAEAFF
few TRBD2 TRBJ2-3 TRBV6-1 TGTGCCAACCGCGGGGGGACCACAGATACGCAGTATTTT CANRGGTTDTQYF
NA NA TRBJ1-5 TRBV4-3 TGCGCCAGCAGCCCCAACCCAGGGAATCAGCCCCAGCATTTT CASSPNPGNQPQHF
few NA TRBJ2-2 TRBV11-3 TGTGCCAGCAGCCCAGGGGTGGTGCTGGACACCGGGGAGCTGTTTTTT CASSPGVVLDTGELFF
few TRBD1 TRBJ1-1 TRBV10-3 TGTGCCATCATCAGGGACAGGGAGTCGAACGCTGAAGCTTTCTTT CAIIRDRESNAEAFF
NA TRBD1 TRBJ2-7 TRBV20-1 TGCAGTGCTAGGAGGCAGGGGGCGCGCGAGGAGCAGTACTTC CSARRQGAREEQYF
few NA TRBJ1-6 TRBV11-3 TGTGCCAGCAGCTTAGGGGGGACCGCCGATTCACCCCTCCACTTT CASSLGGTADSPLHF
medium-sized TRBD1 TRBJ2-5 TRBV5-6 TGTGCCAGCAGCTTGCCTGGACAGGGGGAGACCCAGTACTTC CASSLPGQGETQYF
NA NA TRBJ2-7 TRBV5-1 TGCGCCAGCAGCTTGGGAGGGCCTCGAGAGGAGCAGTACTTC CASSLGGPREEQYF
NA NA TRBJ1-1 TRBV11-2 TGTGCCAGCAGCCCCGAGGGGGGCAGATTAAAAGCTTTCTTT CASSPEGGRLKAFF
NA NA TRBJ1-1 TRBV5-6 TGTGCCAGCAGCTTGCGGAGGGATTGGGACACTGAAGCTTTCTTT CASSLRRDWDTEAFF
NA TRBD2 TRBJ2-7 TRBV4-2 TGTGCCAGCAGCCAACCTGGACTAGCGGGGAGGTACGAGCAGTACTTC CASSQPGLAGRYEQYF
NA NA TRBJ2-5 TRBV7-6 TGTGCCAGCAGCCCGAACGCTTGGGGCCAAGAGACCCAGTACTTC CASSPNAWGQETQYF
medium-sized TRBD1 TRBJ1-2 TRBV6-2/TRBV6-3 TGTGCCAGCAGTTCGGGACAGAACTATGGCTACACCTTC CASSSGQNYGYTF
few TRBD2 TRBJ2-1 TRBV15 TGTGCCACCAGCAGAGAGCTAGCGGGGGGGCTGAATGAGCAGTTCTTC CATSRELAGGLNEQFF
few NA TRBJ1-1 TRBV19 TGTGCCAGTAAACGAACAGGAATGGGGAACACTGAAGCTTTCTTT CASKRTGMGNTEAFF
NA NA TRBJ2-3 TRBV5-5 TGTGCCAGCAGCCCCGGGCAGGGGCGGACAGATACGCAGTATTTT CASSPGQGRTDTQYF
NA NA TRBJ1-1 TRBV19 TGTGCCAGTAACGGGGTCCGGACTGAAGCTTTCTTT CASNGVRTEAFF
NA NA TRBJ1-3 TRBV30 TGTGCCTGGAGGTCCTCCTTGGGTTATGCGGGGAAGGACACCATATATTTT CAWRSSLGYAGKDTIYF
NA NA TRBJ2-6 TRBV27 TGTGCCAGCAGTCACACTCACTCTGGGGCCAACGTCCTGACTTTC CASSHTHSGANVLTF
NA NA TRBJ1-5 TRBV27 TGTGCCAGCAGACCAACCATGATATTAAGAAATCAGCCCCAGCATTTT CASRPTMILRNQPQHF
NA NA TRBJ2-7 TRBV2 TGTGCCAGCAGCGCAAATAGGACAAAGTGGTACGAGCAGTACTTC CASSANRTKWYEQYF